Shown below are 18 T cell receptor beta chains from a single sample sequenced in a study of cytomegalovirus exposure and HLA in healthy donors. The table came from immunoSEQ multiplex PCR; TCRdb's copy has only in-frame clones and leaves some out. The sample carries tens of thousands of clones, roughly 92% recorded once. The specimen was PBMCs. The receptors derive from a woman in her twenties or thirties in good health and CMV-seropositive.

The rearrangement uses TRBV6-6 and TRBJ2-7, with TRBD2 matching over 9 bases. The germline V gene encodes CDR1 MNHNY and CDR2 SVGAGI (reference sequence). This CDR3 region has 16 residues. With V trimmed by 7 bases and J by 0 bases, 10 bases remained unmatched. CDR3: CASTAGGTSSSYEQYF. The CDR3 DNA follows: TGTGCCAGCACGGCGGGAGGGACTAGCAGCTCCTACGAGCAGTACTTC.

The chain has TRBV6-1 and TRBJ1-2; 7 positions agree with TRBD1. This CDR3 has 17 amino acids. Trimming removed 4 bases from V and 0 bases from J; junction bases left unmatched: 11. The germline V gene has CDR1 MNHNS and CDR2 SASEGT. The DNA of the CDR3 is TGTGCCAGCAGTGCAAGGACGAAAGGGACAGCTAACTATGGCTACACCTTC. Translating it yields CASSARTKGTANYGYTF.

The chain links TRBV29-1 to TRBJ2-1; 10 bases map to TRBD1. This CDR3 region has 14 residues. CDR1 and CDR2 (germline): SQVTM, ANQGSEA. With V trimmed by 7 bases and J by 7 bases, 10 bases remained unmatched. The DNA for the CDR3 is TGCAGCGCCCACCCGGGACAGGGGAAGAATGAGCAGTTCTTC. Its protein product is CSAHPGQGKNEQFF.

The gene calls are TRBV15 and TRBJ2-6; D perhaps matches TRBD1 (5 bases). The CDR3 has 15 residues. The V gene's germline CDR1 is LNHNV and CDR2 YYDKDF (reference sequence). Trimming cost V 0 bases and J 2 bases, with 5 bases left between them. The CDR3, as DNA: TGTGCCACCAGCAGAGACAGGGCTGGGGCCAACGTCCTGACTTTC. Its translation is CATSRDRAGANVLTF.

The rearrangement links TRBV6-1 to TRBJ2-2; 10 bases map to TRBD2. Germline V lookup: CDR1 MNHNS, CDR2 SASEGT. This CDR3 has 16 amino acids. With 3 bases clipped from V and 6 bases from J, the junction kept 7 bases outside the gene matches. The CDR3 bases are TGTGCCAGCAGTGATCCTAGCGGGAGAGGTCCCGGGGAGCTGTTTTTT. Protein sequence: CASSDPSGRGPGELFF.

The gene calls are TRBV5-6 and TRBJ1-2, with D hard to call. Between the trimmed V and J ends, which lost 5 bases and 2 bases, there was a span of 13 bases. Germline loops: CDR1 SGHDT, CDR2 YYEEEE. This CDR3 contains 14 residues. This CDR3 is CASRLAGSNYGYTF. The DNA of the CDR3 is TGTGCCAGCAGGCTTGCGGGATCCAACTATGGCTACACCTTC.

This chain connects TRBV7-2 to TRBJ2-2; D might be TRBD1 (6 bases). The CDR3 is made up of 16 amino acids. Germline loops: CDR1 SGHTA, CDR2 FQGNSA. Between the trimmed V and J ends, which lost 2 bases and 4 bases, there was a span of 14 bases. The CDR3 spells CASSLPVGASTGELFF. In nucleotides, the CDR3 is TGTGCCAGCAGCTTACCGGTGGGGGCGAGCACCGGGGAGCTGTTTTTT.

The gene calls are TRBV11-2 and TRBJ2-3, with TRBD1 as a possible D gene (5 bases). CDR3 size: 17 residues. CDR1 is SGHAT and CDR2 is FQNNGV in the germline V gene. Deletions cut 5 bases from V and 0 bases from J, with 18 bases between. Here the CDR3 DNA reads TGTGCCAGCAGCCCGAACAGGATAACTATTAGCACAGATACGCAGTATTTT. This sequence encodes CASSPNRITISTDTQYF.

The V call is TRBV7-6, the J call TRBJ2-3; 8 bases are a match to TRBD2. After removal of 1 base from V and 2 bases from J, the junction contained 8 bases not matched to a gene. The CDR3 spans 17 residues. Germline-derived CDR1 and CDR2 are SGHVS and FNYEAQ. The CDR3 loop reads CASSLVVAGMVTDTQYF. The CDR3 DNA is TGTGCCAGCAGCTTAGTTGTAGCGGGAATGGTCACAGATACGCAGTATTTT.

This clone is a singleton in its sample. This sequence joins TRBV30 and TRBJ2-3, with D maybe TRBD1 (5 bases). Trimming took off 6 bases at V and 3 bases at J, with 19 bases between the two ends. Germline assignment: CDR1 GTSNPN and CDR2 SVGIG (reference sequence). This CDR3 has 15 amino acids. CDR3: CACQKPSPGTDTQYF. The CDR3, as DNA: TGTGCCTGTCAAAAGCCGAGCCCAGGGACAGATACGCAGTATTTT.

This sequence joins TRBV4-2 and TRBJ1-1; D is possibly TRBD1 (5 bases). Germline CDR1 reads LGHNA; CDR2 reads YNFKEQ. The V and J ends lost 4 bases and 2 bases respectively, with 11 bases between them. This CDR3 contains 14 residues. The CDR3, as DNA: TGTGCCAGCAGCCGCTTGACAGATAACACTGAAGCTTTCTTT. The encoded protein is CASSRLTDNTEAFF.

The chain employs TRBV7-9 and TRBJ1-1; D is unclear. CDR1 and CDR2 from the germline V gene are SEHNR and FQNEAQ (reference sequence). This CDR3 contains 14 residues. V was trimmed by 3 bases and J by 1 base, leaving 9 bases between them. CDR3 loop: CASSLYKWNTEAFF. CDR3 DNA: TGTGCCAGCAGCTTGTACAAGTGGAACACTGAAGCTTTCTTT.

This clone was observed once. The V and J genes are TRBV7-9 and TRBJ2-2; TRBD2 aligns across 8 bases. CDR1 SEHNR and CDR2 FQNEAQ come from the germline V gene (reference sequence). The CDR3 is made up of 15 amino acids. Trimming cost V 4 bases and J 6 bases; bases outside gene matches: 7. CDR3 protein: CASSSKREWSGELFF. As DNA, the CDR3 is TGTGCCAGCAGCTCCAAGCGGGAGTGGTCCGGGGAGCTGTTTTTT.

The rearrangement joins TRBV19 to TRBJ1-1, with D tentatively TRBD1 (5 bases). V lost 3 bases and J 1 base, leaving 30 bases between the germline ends. The V gene's germline CDR1 is LNHDA and CDR2 SQIVND (reference sequence). This CDR3 region has 21 residues. The CDR3 DNA sequence: TGTGCCAGTAGTATGGTACTCGGGGTGTCATTGATGCGGGGCCAGAACACTGAAGCTTTCTTT. Translated: CASSMVLGVSLMRGQNTEAFF. The full variable domain, completed using reference TRBV19 and TRBJ1-1, is DGGITQSPKYLFRKEGQNVTLSCEQNLNHDAMYWYRQDPGQGLRLIYYSQIVNDFQKGDIAEGYSVSREKKESFPLTVTSAQKNPTAFYLCASSMVLGVSLMRGQNTEAFFGQGTRLTVV.

V usage is TRBV19 and J usage is TRBJ2-2; the match to TRBD2 covers 10 bases. CDR1 is LNHDA, CDR2 SQIVND, per germline (reference sequence). The trim removed 4 bases at V and 7 bases at J, leaving 15 bases unmatched. CDR3 length: 18 amino acids. CDR3: CASSRAGGPYYMGGELFF. CDR3 nucleotide sequence: TGTGCCAGTAGTAGAGCGGGAGGGCCCTACTATATGGGCGGGGAGCTGTTTTTT.

CDR3 amino acids: CASSFRRVGAGAHEQYF. The CDR3 DNA reads as TGTGCCAGCAGCTTCCGCCGGGTGGGGGCAGGGGCTCACGAGCAGTACTTC. The gene calls are TRBV5-5 and TRBJ2-7, with TRBD1 as a possible D gene (6 bases). The CDR3 runs 17 residues. V lost 2 bases to trimming and J lost 5 bases, with 23 bases between them. Germline V CDR1 and CDR2: SGHKS, YYEKEE (reference sequence).

Points on this clone: Different DNA sequences within this sample yield the same CDR3. The chain combines TRBV2 with TRBJ2-7; D call uncertain. Germline V gives CDR1 SNHLY, CDR2 FYNNEI. Trimming removed 1 base from V and 0 bases from J, with 7 bases in between. CDR3 size: 14 residues. CDR3 bases: TGTGCCAGCAGTGAAGTAGCCTCCTCCTACGAGCAGTACTTC. Translated, it gives CASSEVASSYEQYF.

The rearrangement links TRBV5-1 to TRBJ2-7; TRBD2 matches 12 bases. Trimming took 2 bases from V and 2 from J; bases not matched to a gene: 2. This CDR3 is 15 amino acids long. The V gene's germline CDR1 is SGHRS and CDR2 YFSETQ. The DNA of the CDR3 is TGCGCCAGCAGCTTTCGGACTAGCGGGGCCTACGAGCAGTACTTC. Protein sequence: CASSFRTSGAYEQYF.